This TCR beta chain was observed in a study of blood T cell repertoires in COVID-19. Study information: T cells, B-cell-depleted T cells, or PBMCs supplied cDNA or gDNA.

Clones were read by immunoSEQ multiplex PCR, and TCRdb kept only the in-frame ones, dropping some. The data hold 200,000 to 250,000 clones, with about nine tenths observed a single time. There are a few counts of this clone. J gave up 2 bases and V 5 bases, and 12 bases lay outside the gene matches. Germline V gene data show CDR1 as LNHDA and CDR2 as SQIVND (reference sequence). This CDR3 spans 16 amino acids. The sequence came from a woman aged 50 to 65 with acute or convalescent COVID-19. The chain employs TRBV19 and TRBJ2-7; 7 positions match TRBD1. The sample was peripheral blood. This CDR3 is CASSPGVGGPTYEQYF. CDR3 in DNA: TGTGCCAGTAGTCCCGGGGTAGGGGGCCCTACCTACGAGCAGTACTTC.